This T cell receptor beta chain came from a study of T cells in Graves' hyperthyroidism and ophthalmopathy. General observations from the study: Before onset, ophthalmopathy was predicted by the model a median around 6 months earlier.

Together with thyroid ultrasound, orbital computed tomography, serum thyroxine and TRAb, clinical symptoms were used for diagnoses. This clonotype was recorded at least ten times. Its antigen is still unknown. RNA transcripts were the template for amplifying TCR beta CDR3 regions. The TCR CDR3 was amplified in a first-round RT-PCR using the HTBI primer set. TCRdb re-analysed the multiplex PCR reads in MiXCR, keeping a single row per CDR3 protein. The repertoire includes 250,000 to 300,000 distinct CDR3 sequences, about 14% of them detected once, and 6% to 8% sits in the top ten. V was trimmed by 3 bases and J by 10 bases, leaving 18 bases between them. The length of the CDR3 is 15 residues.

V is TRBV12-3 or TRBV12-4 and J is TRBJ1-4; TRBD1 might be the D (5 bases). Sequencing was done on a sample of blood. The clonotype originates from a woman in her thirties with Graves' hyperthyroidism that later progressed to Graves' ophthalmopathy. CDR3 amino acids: CASSFGAPDGGKLFF. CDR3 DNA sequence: TGTGCCAGCAGTTTCGGGGCCCCGGACGGTGGAAAACTGTTTTTT.